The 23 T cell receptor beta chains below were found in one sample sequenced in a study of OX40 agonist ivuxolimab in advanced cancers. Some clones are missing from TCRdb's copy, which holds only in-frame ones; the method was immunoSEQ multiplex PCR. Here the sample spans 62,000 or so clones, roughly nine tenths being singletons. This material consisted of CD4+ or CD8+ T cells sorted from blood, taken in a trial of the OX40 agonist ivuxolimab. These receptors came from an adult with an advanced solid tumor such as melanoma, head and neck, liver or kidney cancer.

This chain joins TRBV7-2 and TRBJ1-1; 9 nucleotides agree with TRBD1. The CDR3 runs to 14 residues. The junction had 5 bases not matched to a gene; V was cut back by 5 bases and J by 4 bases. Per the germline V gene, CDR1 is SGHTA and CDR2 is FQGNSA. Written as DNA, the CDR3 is TGTGCCAGCAGCCCAGACAGGGGGTCCACTGAAGCTTTCTTT. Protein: CASSPDRGSTEAFF.

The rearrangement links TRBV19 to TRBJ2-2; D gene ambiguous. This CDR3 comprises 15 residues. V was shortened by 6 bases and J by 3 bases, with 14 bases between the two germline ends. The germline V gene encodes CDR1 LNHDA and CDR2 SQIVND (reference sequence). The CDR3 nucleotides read TGTGCCAGTAGAGATAAGATCGGAGACACCGGGGAGCTGTTTTTT. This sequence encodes CASRDKIGDTGELFF.

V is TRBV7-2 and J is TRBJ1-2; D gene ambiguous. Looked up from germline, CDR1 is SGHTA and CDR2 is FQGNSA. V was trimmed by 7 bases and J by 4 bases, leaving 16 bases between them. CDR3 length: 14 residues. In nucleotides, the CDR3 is TGTGCCAGCATCCTCACGGGGTCCCGCTATGGCTACACCTTC. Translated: CASILTGSRYGYTF.

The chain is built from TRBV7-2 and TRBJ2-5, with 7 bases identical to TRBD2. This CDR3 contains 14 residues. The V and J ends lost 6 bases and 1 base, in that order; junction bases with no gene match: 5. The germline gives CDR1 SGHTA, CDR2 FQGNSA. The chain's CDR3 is CASRTTGGQETQYF. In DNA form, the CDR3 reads TGTGCCAGCAGGACGACGGGGGGCCAAGAGACCCAGTACTTC.

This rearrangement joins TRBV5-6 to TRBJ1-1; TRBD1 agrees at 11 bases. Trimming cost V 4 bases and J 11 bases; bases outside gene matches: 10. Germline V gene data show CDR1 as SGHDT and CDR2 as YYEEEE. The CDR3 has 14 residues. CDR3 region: CASSARDRGGAAFF. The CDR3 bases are TGTGCCAGCAGCGCCCGGGACAGGGGGGGTGCCGCTTTCTTT.

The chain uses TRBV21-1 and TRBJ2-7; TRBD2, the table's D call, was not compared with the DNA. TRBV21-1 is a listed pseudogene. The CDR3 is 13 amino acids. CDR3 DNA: TGTGCCAGCCGGACGGGGCGGGAGTTCGAGCAGTACTTC. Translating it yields CASRTGREFEQYF.

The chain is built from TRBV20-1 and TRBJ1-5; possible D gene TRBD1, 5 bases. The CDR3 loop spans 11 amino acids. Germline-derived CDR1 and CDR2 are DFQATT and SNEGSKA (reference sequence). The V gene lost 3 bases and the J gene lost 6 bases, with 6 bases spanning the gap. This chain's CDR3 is CSASRGQPQHF. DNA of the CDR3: TGCAGTGCTAGTAGGGGTCAGCCCCAGCATTTT.

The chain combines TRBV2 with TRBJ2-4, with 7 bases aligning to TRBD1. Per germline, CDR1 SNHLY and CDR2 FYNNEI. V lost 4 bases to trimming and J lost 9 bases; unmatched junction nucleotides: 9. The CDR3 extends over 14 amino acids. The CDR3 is CASSGDSRGAIQYF. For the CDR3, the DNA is TGTGCCAGCAGTGGGGACAGTCGCGGAGCCATTCAGTACTTC.

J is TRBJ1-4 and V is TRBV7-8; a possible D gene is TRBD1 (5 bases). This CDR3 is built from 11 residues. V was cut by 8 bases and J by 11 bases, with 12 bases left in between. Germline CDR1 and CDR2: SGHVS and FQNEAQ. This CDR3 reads CASGQGEKLFF. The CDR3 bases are TGTGCCAGCGGTCAGGGCGAGAAACTGTTTTTT.

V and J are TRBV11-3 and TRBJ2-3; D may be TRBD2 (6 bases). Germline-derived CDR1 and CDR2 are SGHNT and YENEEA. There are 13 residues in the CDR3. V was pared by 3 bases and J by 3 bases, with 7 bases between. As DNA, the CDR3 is TGTGCCAGCAGCTTCGGGGGAACAGATACGCAGTATTTT. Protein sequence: CASSFGGTDTQYF.

In DNA form, the CDR3 reads TGTGCCAGCAGTTTAAGGGGGGGGTCCCGGGAGCAGTACTTC. Translated: CASSLRGGSREQYF. The chain uses TRBV28 and TRBJ2-7, with a tentative D call TRBD2 (7 bases). Deletions cut 2 bases from V and 7 bases from J, with 15 bases between. Germline lookup yields CDR1 MDHEN and CDR2 SYDVKM. This CDR3 is 14 amino acids long.

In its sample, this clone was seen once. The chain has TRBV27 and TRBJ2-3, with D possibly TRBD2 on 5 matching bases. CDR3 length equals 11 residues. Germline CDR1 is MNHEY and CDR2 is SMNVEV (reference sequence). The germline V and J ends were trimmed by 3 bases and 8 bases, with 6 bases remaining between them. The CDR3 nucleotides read TGTGCCAGCAGTTTCGGACTTACGCAGTATTTT. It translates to CASSFGLTQYF.

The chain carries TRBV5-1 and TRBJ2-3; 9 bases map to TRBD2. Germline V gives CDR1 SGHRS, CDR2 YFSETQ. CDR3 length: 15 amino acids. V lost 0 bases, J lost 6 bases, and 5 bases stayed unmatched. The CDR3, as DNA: TGCGCCAGCAGCTTGGTTGCGGGGGGGCGGGATACGCAGTATTTT. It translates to CASSLVAGGRDTQYF.

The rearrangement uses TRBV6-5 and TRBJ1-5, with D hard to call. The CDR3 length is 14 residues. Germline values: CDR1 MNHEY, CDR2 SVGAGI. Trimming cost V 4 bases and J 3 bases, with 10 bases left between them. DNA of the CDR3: TGTGCCAGCAGTTTTACACGAAACAATCAGCCCCAGCATTTT. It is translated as CASSFTRNNQPQHF.

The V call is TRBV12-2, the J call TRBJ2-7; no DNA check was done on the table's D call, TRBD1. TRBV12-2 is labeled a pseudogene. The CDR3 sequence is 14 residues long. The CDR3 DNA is TGTGCAAGTCGCACGGGACAGGGTTACTACGAGCAGTACTTC. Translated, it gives CASRTGQGYYEQYF.

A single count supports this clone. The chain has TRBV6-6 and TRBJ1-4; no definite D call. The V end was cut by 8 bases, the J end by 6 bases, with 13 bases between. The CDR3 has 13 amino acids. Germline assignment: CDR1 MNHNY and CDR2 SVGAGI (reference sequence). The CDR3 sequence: CASGKSSYEKLFF. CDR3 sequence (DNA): TGTGCCAGCGGGAAAAGTTCTTATGAAAAACTGTTTTTT.

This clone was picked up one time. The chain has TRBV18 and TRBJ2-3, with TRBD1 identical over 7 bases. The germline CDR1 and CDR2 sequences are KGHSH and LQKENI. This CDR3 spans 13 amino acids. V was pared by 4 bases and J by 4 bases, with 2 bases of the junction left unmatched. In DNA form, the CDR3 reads TGTGCCAGCTCACTCGACAGGGCAGATACGCAGTATTTT. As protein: CASSLDRADTQYF.

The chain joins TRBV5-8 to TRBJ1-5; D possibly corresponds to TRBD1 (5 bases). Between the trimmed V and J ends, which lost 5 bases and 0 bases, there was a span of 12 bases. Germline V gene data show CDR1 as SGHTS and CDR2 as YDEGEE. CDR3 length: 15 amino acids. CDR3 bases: TGTGCCAGCAGGTCGACAGCAAATAGCAATCAGCCCCAGCATTTT. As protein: CASRSTANSNQPQHF. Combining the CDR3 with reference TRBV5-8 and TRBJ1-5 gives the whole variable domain EAGVTQSPTHLIKTRGQQATLRCSPISGHTSVYWYQQALGLGLQFLLWYDEGEERNRGNFPPRFSGRQFPNYSSELNVNALELEDSALYLCASRSTANSNQPQHFGDGTRLSIL.

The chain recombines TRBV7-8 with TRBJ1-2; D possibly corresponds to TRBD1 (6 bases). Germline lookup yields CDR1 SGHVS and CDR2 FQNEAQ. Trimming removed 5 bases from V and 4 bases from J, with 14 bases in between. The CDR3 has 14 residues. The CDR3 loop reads CASSRQGQTYGYTF. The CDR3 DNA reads TGTGCCAGCAGCCGGCAGGGGCAGACCTATGGCTACACCTTC.

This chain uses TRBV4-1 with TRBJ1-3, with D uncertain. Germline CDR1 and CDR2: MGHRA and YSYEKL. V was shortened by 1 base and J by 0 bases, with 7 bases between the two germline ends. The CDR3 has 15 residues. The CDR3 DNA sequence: TGCGCCAGCAGCCAAGGGAGAATCTCTGGAAACACCATATATTTT. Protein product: CASSQGRISGNTIYF.

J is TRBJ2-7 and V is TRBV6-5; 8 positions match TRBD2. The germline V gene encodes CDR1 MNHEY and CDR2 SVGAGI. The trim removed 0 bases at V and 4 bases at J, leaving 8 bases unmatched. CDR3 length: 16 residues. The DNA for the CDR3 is TGTGCCAGCAGTTACTCGAAGTCCGGGGGGGCGTACGAGCAGTACTTC. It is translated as CASSYSKSGGAYEQYF.

The DNA of the CDR3 is TGCGCCAGCAGCGGAGGGGCCAGTAGGGCAGATACGCAGTATTTT. It encodes CASSGGASRADTQYF. The chain combines TRBV5-1 with TRBJ2-3; TRBD2 is a possible D gene (6 bases). V lost 4 bases to trimming and J lost 4 bases, with 16 bases between them. CDR3 length equals 15 residues. From germline, CDR1 is SGHRS and CDR2 YFSETQ.

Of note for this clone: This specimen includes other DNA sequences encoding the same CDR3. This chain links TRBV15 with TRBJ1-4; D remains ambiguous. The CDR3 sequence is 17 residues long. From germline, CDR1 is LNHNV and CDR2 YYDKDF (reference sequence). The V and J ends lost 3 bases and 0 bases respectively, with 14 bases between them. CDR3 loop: CATSRDGLSATNEKLFF. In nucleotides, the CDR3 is TGTGCCACCAGCAGGGACGGCCTCAGTGCAACTAATGAAAAACTGTTTTTT.